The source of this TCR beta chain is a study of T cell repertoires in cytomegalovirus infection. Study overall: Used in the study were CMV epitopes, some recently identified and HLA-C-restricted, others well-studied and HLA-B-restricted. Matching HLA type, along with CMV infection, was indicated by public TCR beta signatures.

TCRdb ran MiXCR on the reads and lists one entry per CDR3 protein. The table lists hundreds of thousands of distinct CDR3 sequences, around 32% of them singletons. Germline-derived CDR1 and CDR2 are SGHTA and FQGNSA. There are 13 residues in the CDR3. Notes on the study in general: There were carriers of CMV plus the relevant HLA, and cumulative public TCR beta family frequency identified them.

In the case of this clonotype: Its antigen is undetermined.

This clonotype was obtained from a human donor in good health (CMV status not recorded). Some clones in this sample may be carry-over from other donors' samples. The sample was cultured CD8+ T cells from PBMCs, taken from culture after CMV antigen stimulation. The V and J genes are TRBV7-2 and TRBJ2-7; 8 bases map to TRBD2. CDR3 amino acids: CASSVAAGEEQYV. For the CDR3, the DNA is TGTGCCAGCAGCGTAGCAGCGGGGGAAGAGCAGTACGTC.